This T cell receptor beta chain was identified in a study of regulatory T cells in long-lasting Graves disease listed by TCRdb under 2021. Background for the entire study: In the newly diagnosed Graves' disease group, patients had been taking antithyroid drugs for less than 3 months. Patients with persistent Graves' disease were compared with patients with newly diagnosed Graves' disease using TCR sequencing and RNA sequencing of peripheral blood. A total of some 33 samples were covered by TCR sequencing, comprising around 13 persistent and 20 or so newly diagnosed Graves' disease patients. The study was conducted in China and was registered as a clinical trial. What the authors observed across the whole study: TRBV28, TRBJ1-2 and TRBJ2-5 were preferentially used in persistent disease, while TRBV20-1 and TRBJ2-1 were favored in newly diagnosed disease. Sequencing and analysis were limited to the TCR beta chain. Patients with persistent disease shared more public clonotypes (around 2,700) than newly diagnosed patients did (more than 900). Because the primary lesion, thyroid tissue, could not be accessed, the study looked at peripheral blood alone. Persistent Graves' disease patients showed lower TCR Shannon entropy and fewer highly expanded clones than newly diagnosed patients, suggesting clonal expansion. The small sample size was acknowledged by the authors as a limitation that may reduce accuracy.

Library construction relied on multiplex PCR. The reads were generated on an Illumina HiSeq 4000. To build TCR beta libraries, CDR3 regions were amplified by Arm-PCR using iRepertoire HTBI primers. Before sequencing, the PCR products went through gel purification. Regarding the original processing steps: Across samples, some 62 TRBV and roughly 15 TRBJ segments were identified and used for gene usage analysis of CDR3 amino acid clonotypes. COPE and FqMerger were used to merge filtered high-quality paired reads into contigs. BLAST was used to align contigs to the IMGT TRBV, TRBD and TRBJ reference genes, and CDR3 was defined following IMGT. Highly expanded clones were defined as clonotypes with a frequency above 0.1%. Shannon entropy was used to measure repertoire diversity, and the Gini coefficient was used to measure V-J evenness. A clonotype was considered public if more than one individual shared it. The raw public data were reprocessed by TCRdb itself: fastp quality trimming at Q25, MiXCR clonotype calling, in-frame beta chains only. Rows with one shared CDR3 protein collapse into an entry with the most common genes and DNA. The authors' filters were not applied to this entry. The sample data list 300,000 to 400,000 distinct CDR3 sequences, and 16% of these were observed just once. The ten largest clones take up roughly 29% of the sample.

Notes on this clonotype: The clone's antigen remains unknown. Per-base quality was not reported, and no clone a single base away is much larger than it.

The sample's time point, from its label and the paper: newly diagnosed GD, antithyroid drugs for less than 3 months. For both TCR sequencing and RNA sequencing, RNA was extracted from PBMCs using TRIzol. The diagnosis of Graves' disease was made according to American Thyroid Association guidelines. Patients were recruited from an endocrinology department in Xi'an, China. Each patient gave approximately 8.8 milliliters of peripheral blood, collected in an EDTA anticoagulant tube. Ficoll Paque Plus density gradient separation was used to isolate PBMCs, and no additional T cell sorting was done. RNA quality was checked with an Agilent 2100 Bioanalyzer and agarose gel, and concentration with a NanoDrop 2000. The germline V gene (reference sequence) provides CDR1 SEHNR and CDR2 FQNEAQ. V lost 4 bases and J lost 5 bases, and the count of bases not matched to a germline gene is 7. Inclusive of the bounding cysteine and phenylalanine, the CDR3 is 16 residues long. The kept DNA is CDR3 alone, 48 bases in frame from the first base.

These data were also filed under a second study, of T cells in Graves' hyperthyroidism and ophthalmopathy. As noted in the second study: Stable Graves' hyperthyroidism was defined as the absence of progression to ophthalmopathy over 18 months of follow-up. The hyperthyroidism patients were between 18 and 65 years old and newly diagnosed, with a disease duration of less than 2 months. Exclusion was applied to patients with uncontrolled infections, other autoimmune diseases, pregnancy or lactation. Diagnoses were based on clinical symptoms, serum thyroxine and TRAb, thyroid ultrasound and orbital computed tomography. The TCR CDR3 was subjected to a first round of RT-PCR using the HTBI primer set and the Qiagen OneStep RT-PCR kit. Most expanded thyroid clonotypes (frequency above 0.001) were also detected in blood, a finding suggesting that blood repertoires may reflect thyroid immune responses. A 13 V-J signature model separated ophthalmopathy from stable hyperthyroidism, with about 88% sensitivity and approximately 81% specificity in cross-validation and 80%/75% in testing. In validation, the model predicted progression to ophthalmopathy a median of approximately 6.3 months before onset, with around 70% sensitivity and roughly 72% specificity. To identify TCR V-J signatures that set the groups apart, the researchers used a discovery cohort of about a hundred patients, made up of under 50 with Graves' ophthalmopathy and about 59 with stable Graves' hyperthyroidism. An independent validation cohort of under 20 hyperthyroidism patients and about 16 patients who later progressed to ophthalmopathy tested prospective prediction of ophthalmopathy. For training and testing, the 100 or so patients in the discovery cohort were randomly divided in a 7:3 ratio. In about 6 Graves' hyperthyroidism patients, the study also compared T-cell repertoires from thyroid tissue with T-cell repertoires from blood. After blood sampling, hyperthyroidism patients were treated with methimazole at a starting dose of 30 mg daily, and ophthalmopathy patients were treated with high-dose intravenous methylprednisolone. Libraries were constructed in a second round of multiplex PCR, after which size selection and purification were carried out. Libraries were sequenced paired-end with 100 bp reads on an Illumina HiSeq2000. SOAPnuke was used to process the raw data, throwing out any read that contained adapters or uncalled bases, had a mean Phred below 15, or lacked an exact constant-primer or identifier match. High-quality paired reads were merged using COPE v1.2.5, and each unique nucleotide sequence was defined as a clonotype. MiTCR v1.1 was used to align clonotypes to the IMGT TRBV, TRBD and TRBJ reference segments. Only V-J combinations with frequency above 0.0001, covering about 99% of repertoires, were analysed. The TCS score was defined as the ratio of F50 (clonal expansion) to E x V (chaos), calculated using BLOSUM62-based TCRdist between CDR3 peptides within each V-J. Welch's t-statistics and random forest reduced around 510 V-J features to roughly 13, which were used in a naive Bayes classifier (R e1071). No statistical method was used to set the sample size in advance, and investigators knew the group allocation. According to the paper, TCR Vbeta CDR3 sequencing was carried out on 135 peripheral blood samples, which came from more than 40 ophthalmopathy, approximately 72 hyperthyroidism and 17 progressor patients.

Recombination joined TRBV7-9 with TRBJ2-7, and 14 junctional nucleotides match TRBD2. The material sequenced was peripheral blood mononuclear cells (PBMCs), taken at new diagnosis, from a patient treated with antithyroid drugs. The origin of this receptor is a man aged 35 to 55 with Graves disease. Donor details come from another sample of the same person, matched by shared clones. CDR3 loop: CASSSTSGRAKDEQYF. The nucleotides are TGTGCCAGCAGCTCGACTAGCGGGAGGGCAAAGGACGAGCAGTACTTC.